The rows below give T cell receptor beta chains drawn from one sample of a study of blood T cell repertoires in COVID-19. Profiled with immunoSEQ multiplex PCR; TCRdb holds only in-frame clones, not every one. In the table there are over 150,000 clones, roughly nine tenths of which are singletons. The sequenced material came from peripheral blood. These receptors were taken from a man in his fifties with acute or convalescent COVID-19. CDR3s include the opening cysteine and the closing phenylalanine or tryptophan. A D gene is named only where the DNA matches it firmly. Expanded clones get a size class; other rows say once, few or many, or leave the size out.

j_call	v_call	d_call	clone_size	cdr3_nt	cdr3_aa
TRBJ2-7	TRBV5-6	TRBD1	.	TGTGCCAGCAGCTTCGGGACAGACTACGAGCAGTACTTC	CASSFGTDYEQYF
TRBJ1-1	TRBV18	.	.	TGTGCCAGCTCAAATGGACAGAACACTGAAGCTTTCTTT	CASSNGQNTEAFF
TRBJ2-1	TRBV7-2	TRBD2	.	TGTGCCAGCAGCTTTAGACTAGCGGGAGTCGGGAATGAGCAGTTCTTC	CASSFRLAGVGNEQFF
TRBJ1-5	TRBV3-1/TRBV3-2	.	.	TGTGCCAGCAGCCAAGGAGCTGTGGAGGGTCAGCCCCAGCATTTT	CASSQGAVEGQPQHF
TRBJ1-4	TRBV2	.	once	TGTGCCAGCAGAGGAGTCGATGAAAAACTGTTTTTT	CASRGVDEKLFF
TRBJ2-2	TRBV18	.	few	TGTGCCAGCTCACCCCAGTACACCGGGGAGCTGTTTTTT	CASSPQYTGELFF
TRBJ1-4	TRBV20-1	.	.	TGCAGGGCTAGTCGCCTAGACCATGAAAAACTGTTTTTT	CRASRLDHEKLFF
TRBJ1-1	TRBV19	TRBD1	.	TGTGCCACGACAGGGTATTTGTACACTGAAGCTTTCTTT	CATTGYLYTEAFF
TRBJ2-3	TRBV6-2/TRBV6-3	TRBD2	.	TGTGCCAGCAGTCGTCCTAGCGGGGGAACATACACAGATACGCAGTATTTT	CASSRPSGGTYTDTQYF
TRBJ1-3	TRBV7-2	.	.	TGTGCCAGCGTGAGCTCTGGAAACACCATATATTTT	CASVSSGNTIYF
TRBJ2-3	TRBV6-1	.	.	TGTGCCAGCAGTGAGATTAGAATAGATACGCAGTATTTT	CASSEIRIDTQYF
TRBJ1-2	TRBV6-2/TRBV6-3	TRBD1	once	TGTGCCAGCAGCCCACGGGGGTCCCGGGACAGCCGACGCCGAGGCTACACCTTC	CASSPRGSRDSRRRGYTF
TRBJ2-1	TRBV29-1	TRBD2	.	TGCAGCGTGCACAGTAGCGGGATGATTGAGCAGTTCTTC	CSVHSSGMIEQFF
TRBJ2-7	TRBV29-1	.	few	TGCAGCGTTGAGACTAGAGACCGCTACGAGCAGTACTTC	CSVETRDRYEQYF
TRBJ2-7	TRBV2	TRBD1	.	TGTGCCAGCAGTGAACAGGGACAGGGGCTCCACGAGCAGTACTTC	CASSEQGQGLHEQYF
TRBJ2-2	TRBV5-8	.	once	TGTGCCAGCAGCTTGGGACTTCTGAACACCGGGGAGCTGTTTTTT	CASSLGLLNTGELFF
TRBJ2-3	TRBV6-5	TRBD2	.	TGTGCCAGCCGAACTAGCGCTGTACCTCCAGATACGCAGTATTTT	CASRTSAVPPDTQYF
TRBJ1-3	TRBV9	.	.	TGTGCCAGCAGCGCTAACCCTTCCCTGACTGGAAACACCATATATTTT	CASSANPSLTGNTIYF
TRBJ1-5	TRBV20-1	.	.	TGCAGTGCTAGTCGCGGTCAGCCCCAGCATTTT	CSASRGQPQHF
TRBJ2-1	TRBV7-3	TRBD2	.	TGTGCCAGCAGCTGGCAGCGGGAGGGCTCCTACAATGAGCAGTTCTTC	CASSWQREGSYNEQFF
TRBJ1-3	TRBV28	.	.	TGTGCCAGCAGTTTCGGGGGGGGGTATAAGTTTAAAAACACCATATATTTT	CASSFGGGYKFKNTIYF
TRBJ2-1	TRBV18	TRBD2	.	TGTGCCAGCTCACCACCGGGCCTAGCGGGGTACAATGAGCAGTTCTTC	CASSPPGLAGYNEQFF
TRBJ2-2	TRBV6-1	.	.	TGTGCCAGCAGTGAACCCGGAGGGACCGGGGAGCTGTTTTTT	CASSEPGGTGELFF
TRBJ1-2	TRBV19	TRBD1	once	TGTGCCAGTAGTACACAGGGGCTTAATTATGGCTACACCTTC	CASSTQGLNYGYTF
TRBJ2-7	TRBV5-5	.	.	TGTGCCAGCAGCTTGTTAGCGGCCGGGGCCTACCGGTACGAGCAGTACTTC	CASSLLAAGAYRYEQYF
TRBJ2-5	TRBV4-3	TRBD2	once	TGCGCCAGCAGCCAAGCCCCTTGGACTAGCGGGGAAAAAGAGACCCAGTACTTC	CASSQAPWTSGEKETQYF
TRBJ1-5	TRBV6-2/TRBV6-3	.	.	TGTGCCAGCAGTTACCCCTCTGGGCAGGTCTATAGCAATCAGCCCCAGCATTTT	CASSYPSGQVYSNQPQHF
TRBJ1-2	TRBV12-5	.	.	TGTGCTAGTGGTTTGGAGACAGCGACCTATGGCTACACCTTC	CASGLETATYGYTF
TRBJ2-7	TRBV6-2/TRBV6-3	.	.	TGTGCCAGCAGTTCCTCCCTCCTCCTCTACCAATACGAGCAGTACTTC	CASSSSLLLYQYEQYF
TRBJ1-5	TRBV9	TRBD1	.	TGTGCCAGCAGCCCACGGACAGGTAGCAATCAGCCCCAGCATTTT	CASSPRTGSNQPQHF
TRBJ1-3	TRBV7-9	.	.	TGTGCCAGCAGCTCACAGGGAACTGGAAACACCATATATTTT	CASSSQGTGNTIYF
TRBJ2-7	TRBV27	.	.	TGTGCCAGCCGGGGGGCCCCTCCGTCCTACGAGCAGTACTTC	CASRGAPPSYEQYF
TRBJ2-1	TRBV7-9	TRBD1	.	TGTGCCAGCAGCTTAGACTTGGGACAGTTCGATGAGCAGTTCTTC	CASSLDLGQFDEQFF
TRBJ1-1	TRBV7-2	.	few	TGTGCCAGCAGCTTAGCCCAGGGGATTACTGAAGCTTTCTTT	CASSLAQGITEAFF